These 32 T cell receptor beta chains were sequenced from one sample in a study of blood T cells in healthy people across ages. Using a J-beta primer mix together with a sample-barcoded 5' primer, a second PCR was run for roughly 7 to 11 cycles. Via MiXCR, TCRdb re-called the 5' RACE reads, giving one row per CDR3 protein. The sample yields about 1.5 million distinct CDR3 sequences, around 40% seen once. Sequencing used blood. The receptors shown here come from a woman aged 18-29 years in good health.

This chain uses TRBV7-2 with TRBJ1-3, with D maybe TRBD1 (5 bases). Per the germline V gene, CDR1 is SGHTA and CDR2 is FQGNSA. The ends were cut back, 2 bases at V and 0 bases at J, with 14 bases in the middle. The CDR3 runs to 17 residues. The CDR3 loop is CASSLTGGLNSGNTIYF. The DNA for the CDR3 is TGTGCCAGCAGCTTAACAGGAGGGCTAAACTCTGGAAACACCATATATTTT.

This clonotype has only a few counts. V and J are TRBV6-5 and TRBJ1-2; 8 bases line up with TRBD1. The CDR3 consists of 15 residues. Germline lookup yields CDR1 MNHEY and CDR2 SVGAGI. The junction had 10 bases not matched to a gene; V was cut back by 5 bases and J by 5 bases. CDR3 coding DNA: TGTGCCAGCAGTAAAACAGGGGGAGCGTATTATGGCTACACCTTC. Amino acids: CASSKTGGAYYGYTF.

The chain has TRBV20-1 and TRBJ1-3, with 11 bases aligning to TRBD1. Germline CDR1 DFQATT, CDR2 SNEGSKA (reference sequence). J gave up 2 bases and V 4 bases, and 4 bases lay outside the gene matches. The CDR3 spans 15 residues. The CDR3 nucleotides are TGCAGTGCTACCGGACAGGGGGCGGCTGGAAACACCATATATTTT. This gives the protein CSATGQGAAGNTIYF.

This chain uses TRBV5-8 with TRBJ2-5; D perhaps matches TRBD1 (5 bases). CDR1 is SGHTS, CDR2 YDEGEE, per germline. V lost 2 bases and J lost 2, with 7 bases in between. This CDR3 contains 13 residues. The CDR3 is CASSLQVQETQYF. The CDR3, as DNA: TGTGCCAGCAGCTTACAGGTACAAGAGACCCAGTACTTC. Complete variable domain (other parts from reference TRBV5-8 and TRBJ2-5): EAGVTQSPTHLIKTRGQQATLRCSPISGHTSVYWYQQALGLGLQFLLWYDEGEERNRGNFPPRFSGRQFPNYSSELNVNALELEDSALYLCASSLQVQETQYFGPGTRLLVL.

Comment on this clonotype: Mismatch with germline at one junction end may stem from a read error. V and J are TRBV12-3 or TRBV12-4 and TRBJ2-7; the D is unclear. The CDR3 is 13 amino acids. Here the CDR3 DNA reads TGTGCCAACAGTTTAAGGGATTCGAGCGAGCAGTACTTC. This codes for CANSLRDSSEQYF.

The CDR3 loop is CSAVLAGNQPQHF. CDR3 nucleotide sequence: TGCAGTGCCGTACTGGCGGGCAATCAGCCCCAGCATTTT. The chain has TRBV20-1 and TRBJ1-5; no clear D. The V and J ends lost 6 bases and 2 bases respectively, with 11 bases between them. From germline, CDR1 is DFQATT and CDR2 SNEGSKA (reference sequence). The CDR3 is made up of 13 amino acids.

This clonotype has only a few counts. The rearrangement links TRBV4-3 to TRBJ1-5, with no clear D. V was trimmed by 1 base and J by 0 bases, leaving 7 bases between them. CDR1 is LGHNA, CDR2 YSLEER, per germline. This CDR3 region has 15 residues. Here the CDR3 DNA reads TGCGCCAGCAGCCAAGGGTGGGATAGCAATCAGCCCCAGCATTTT. This translates into CASSQGWDSNQPQHF.

This clonotype was observed a handful of times. This chain connects TRBV6-4 to TRBJ2-7; tentative D call: TRBD1 (5 bases). This CDR3 spans 14 amino acids. Germline CDR1 is MRHNA and CDR2 is SNTAGT. Trimming cost V 7 bases and J 2 bases, with 15 bases left between them. The CDR3 region is CASTKGRTPYEQYF. Here the CDR3 DNA reads TGTGCCAGCACTAAGGGGCGAACCCCCTACGAGCAGTACTTC.

In this sample, this clonotype turned up a few times. The chain employs TRBV12-3 or TRBV12-4 and TRBJ2-4, with D hard to call. V gave up 4 bases and J gave up 2 bases, with 12 bases separating them. This CDR3 contains 15 residues. Written as DNA, the CDR3 is TGTGCCAGCAGTTCCCCGGGCGGAACCAAAAACATTCAGTACTTC. It yields the protein CASSSPGGTKNIQYF.

This clonotype was counted ten times or more. In nucleotides, the CDR3 is TGTGCCAGCAGCGGCCTAGCGGTACCCTACAATGAGCAGTTCTTC. Its protein is CASSGLAVPYNEQFF. The V gene is TRBV9, the J gene TRBJ2-1, with TRBD2 identical over 7 bases. V shed 3 bases, J shed 2 bases, and the junction held 5 bases outside the gene matches. Germline values: CDR1 SGDLS, CDR2 YYNGEE. CDR3 length: 15 amino acids.

This clonotype was found a few times. The chain has TRBV7-9 and TRBJ2-5, with D possibly TRBD2 on 5 matching bases. Germline CDR1 is SEHNR and CDR2 is FQNEAQ (reference sequence). CDR3 length: 15 residues. Trimming stripped 3 bases from V and 11 bases from J, with 22 bases between. Written as DNA, the CDR3 is TGTGCCAGCAGCTTCGTCGTACGGGGAGACAATGAGCAGTACTTC. Translation gives CASSFVVRGDNEQYF.

CDR3 protein: CASSFVGTSTEAFF. The CDR3 bases are TGTGCCAGCAGTTTTGTGGGGACCTCCACTGAAGCTTTCTTT. V is TRBV12-3 or TRBV12-4 and J is TRBJ1-1; D may be TRBD1 (5 bases). Trimming cost V 3 bases and J 4 bases, with 12 bases left between them. This CDR3 has 14 residues.

The rearrangement uses TRBV25-1 and TRBJ1-1, with 8 bases fitting TRBD1. Germline CDR1 MGHDK, CDR2 SYGVNS. J gave up 8 bases and V 2 bases, and 10 bases lay outside the gene matches. The CDR3 loop spans 15 amino acids. CDR3 in amino acids: CASSEMAAGGGEAFF. CDR3 bases: TGTGCCAGCAGTGAAATGGCGGCAGGGGGCGGGGAAGCTTTCTTT.

This rearrangement joins TRBV12-3 or TRBV12-4 to TRBJ2-1; 7 bases line up with TRBD1. The CDR3 loop spans 14 amino acids. V shed 6 bases and J 3 bases; nucleotides not matched to a gene: 5. CDR3 bases: TGTGCCAGCAGGACGGGACAGAGCTACAATGAGCAGTTCTTC. Translating gives CASRTGQSYNEQFF.

The genes are TRBV27 and TRBJ2-1; TRBD2 aligns across 7 bases. With V trimmed by 5 bases and J by 7 bases, 8 bases remained unmatched. The V gene's germline CDR1 is MNHEY and CDR2 SMNVEV (reference sequence). CDR3 length: 14 amino acids. CDR3 DNA sequence: TGTGCCAGCAGTCCCGGGACTATGGGTAATGAGCAGTTCTTC. It yields the protein CASSPGTMGNEQFF.

The rearrangement links TRBV18 to TRBJ1-5, with a weak D call TRBD1 (5 bases). V lost 2 bases to trimming and J lost 2 bases, with 7 bases between them. The CDR3 runs to 14 residues. Germline V lookup: CDR1 KGHSH, CDR2 LQKENI. In DNA form, the CDR3 reads TGTGCCAGCTCACCAGGGGCTGGCAATCAGCCCCAGCATTTT. This gives the protein CASSPGAGNQPQHF.

This clonotype was detected a few times. CDR3 sequence: CASSYGPEPYEQYF. CDR3 DNA sequence: TGTGCCAGCAGCTACGGACCAGAGCCCTACGAGCAGTACTTC. This chain connects TRBV3-1 to TRBJ2-7; D unresolved. There are 14 residues in the CDR3. The V end was cut by 5 bases, the J end by 2 bases, with 13 bases between. Germline V gene lookup returns CDR1 LGHDT and CDR2 YNNKEL (reference sequence).

This clonotype was counted a few times. This chain joins TRBV18 and TRBJ2-1; D not certain. Trimming pared 3 bases from V and 3 bases from J, leaving 12 bases between. Germline CDR1 is KGHSH and CDR2 is LQKENI. This CDR3 has 15 amino acids. In DNA, the CDR3 is TGTGCCAGCTCACCGACGACGGACCTCTACAATGAGCAGTTCTTC. Encoded protein: CASSPTTDLYNEQFF.

The sample holds a few counts of this clonotype. The rearrangement links TRBV9 to TRBJ2-3; 10 nucleotides match TRBD2. CDR1 is SGDLS and CDR2 is YYNGEE in the germline V gene. V trimming: 2 bases; J trimming: 6 bases; junction bases outside the gene matches: 3. This CDR3 has 14 amino acids. Written as DNA, the CDR3 is TGTGCCAGCAGCGTGGGTAGCGGGAGGGATACGCAGTATTTT. Protein: CASSVGSGRDTQYF.

The V call is TRBV15, the J call TRBJ2-5; no firm D call. This CDR3 comprises 15 residues. CDR1 and CDR2 from the germline V gene are LNHNV and YYDKDF (reference sequence). The germline V and J ends were trimmed by 0 bases and 1 base, with 9 bases remaining between them. The CDR3, as DNA: TGTGCCACCAGCAGAGAAATCGGGCCCCAAGAGACCCAGTACTTC. Protein sequence: CATSREIGPQETQYF.

This clonotype was observed a single time. The chain has TRBV11-1 and TRBJ2-1; 9 bases fit TRBD2. With 2 bases clipped from V and 8 bases from J, the junction kept 10 bases outside the gene matches. This CDR3 has 16 amino acids. CDR1 is SGHAT, CDR2 FQDESV, per germline (reference sequence). The CDR3 bases are TGTGCCAGCAGCTTAAAGGCGGGGGGGCCCCTCGATGAGCAGTTCTTC. It yields the protein CASSLKAGGPLDEQFF.

This clonotype was observed a handful of times. This chain connects TRBV12-3 or TRBV12-4 to TRBJ2-7; D gene ambiguous. The CDR3 loop spans 13 amino acids. V was shortened by 5 bases and J by 9 bases, with 17 bases between the two germline ends. Written as DNA, the CDR3 is TGTGCCAGCAGTGCGGATCAGTCTCTCCGGCAGTACTTC. Protein sequence: CASSADQSLRQYF.

V is TRBV6-2 or TRBV6-3 and J is TRBJ2-1; the D gene is possibly TRBD1 (5 bases). V dropped 6 bases and J dropped 1 base, with 22 bases sitting between them. The CDR3 sequence is 18 residues long. From germline, CDR1 is MNHEY and CDR2 SVGEGT. CDR3 nucleotides: TGTGCCAGCAGGGGATCTAGGGGTTCCCCTCAGTCCTACAATGAGCAGTTCTTC. This codes for CASRGSRGSPQSYNEQFF.

V usage is TRBV20-1 and J usage is TRBJ2-7; possible D gene TRBD1, 6 bases. Germline CDR1 DFQATT, CDR2 SNEGSKA (reference sequence). The CDR3 loop spans 13 amino acids. The V gene lost 5 bases and the J gene lost 3 bases, with 14 bases spanning the gap. The CDR3 loop reads CSALRGNGYEQYF. DNA for the CDR3: TGCAGTGCTCTCAGGGGAAATGGCTACGAGCAGTACTTC.

The chain has TRBV10-3 and TRBJ2-1; the D gene is possibly TRBD2 (7 bases). The better agreement between TRBJ2-7 and the DNA end casts doubt on the J call. CDR1 and CDR2 (germline): ENHRY, SYGVKD. CDR3 length: 12 residues. For the CDR3, the DNA is TGTGCCGCGAGAGGGGGGGGAGATGAGCAGTACTTC. Translation: CAARGGGDEQYF.

This chain links TRBV3-1 with TRBJ2-7, with 11 bases aligning to TRBD2. The CDR3 consists of 17 residues. J lost 7 bases, V lost 0 bases, and 11 bases had no gene match. CDR1 and CDR2 (germline): LGHDT, YNNKEL (reference sequence). The CDR3 loop is CASSQDPLAGGFNEQYF. Here the CDR3 DNA reads TGTGCCAGCAGCCAAGATCCGCTAGCGGGGGGTTTTAATGAGCAGTACTTC.

A few counts support this clonotype. CDR3 region: CASTLGGATGELFF. CDR3 coding DNA: TGTGCCAGCACCCTTGGGGGCGCCACCGGGGAGCTGTTTTTT. This chain joins TRBV12-3 or TRBV12-4 and TRBJ2-2, with a weak D call TRBD1 (6 bases). Trimming pared 7 bases from V and 4 bases from J, leaving 13 bases between. The CDR3 is 14 residues long.

The chain combines TRBV9 with TRBJ2-7; 10 nucleotides align to TRBD2. J lost 0 bases, V lost 7 bases, and 7 bases had no gene match. The CDR3 is 15 amino acids. The germline gives CDR1 SGDLS, CDR2 YYNGEE. The CDR3 DNA reads TGTGCCAGCGCTCGGACTAGCGGTCCCTCCTACGAGCAGTACTTC. Translation gives CASARTSGPSYEQYF.

V usage is TRBV15 and J usage is TRBJ1-1, with D unclear. Germline CDR1 reads LNHNV; CDR2 reads YYDKDF (reference sequence). The ends were cut back, 0 bases at V and 7 bases at J, with 9 bases in the middle. The CDR3 loop spans 13 amino acids. CDR3 residues: CATSRDGIGEAFF. DNA of the CDR3: TGTGCCACCAGCAGAGATGGGATAGGTGAAGCTTTCTTT.

As for this clonotype: The junction does not match germline at one end; this may be a read error. The chain has TRBV7-7 and TRBJ1-1; D is unresolved. Germline CDR1 SSHAT, CDR2 FNYEAQ (reference sequence). The CDR3 length is 16 residues. The CDR3 DNA sequence: TGTGCTAGCAGCGTTAAAGAGGGATATGATAACACTGAAGCTTTCTTT. Translated: CASSVKEGYDNTEAFF.

This clonotype was detected once. This chain uses TRBV3-1 with TRBJ2-3; 7 bases are a match to TRBD1. Germline V lookup: CDR1 LGHDT, CDR2 YNNKEL (reference sequence). The CDR3 has 16 residues. Losses at the gene ends were 3 bases for V and 2 bases for J; bases not matched to a gene: 8. CDR3 DNA: TGTGCCAGCAGCCACAACCGGGACAGATACACAGATACGCAGTATTTT. It specifies CASSHNRDRYTDTQYF.

The chain has TRBV25-1 and TRBJ2-6, with D uncertain. This CDR3 contains 19 residues. V was pared by 4 bases and J by 0 bases, with 19 bases between. Germline values: CDR1 MGHDK, CDR2 SYGVNS. The CDR3 loop is CASSGPSADHDSGANVLTF. In DNA form, the CDR3 reads TGTGCCAGCAGTGGGCCATCGGCAGACCATGACTCTGGGGCCAACGTCCTGACTTTC.